This is a list of T cell receptor beta chains from one sample in a study of T-cell reconstitution after alpha-beta-depleted transplantation in children. TCRdb ran MiXCR on the PCR reads and lists one entry per CDR3 protein. The data contain almost 600,000 distinct CDR3 sequences, 25% to 30% of them seen just once; the ten biggest clones take up under 45%. This specimen was PBMCs, taken before TCRalphabeta/CD19-depleted stem cell transplant. These receptors all come from a boy under two years old with Wiskott-Aldrich syndrome, due to receive a stem cell transplant. The CDR3 runs from the conserved cysteine through the conserved F or W. D genes are given only for firm matches. Rows may omit the clone size; those that give it use once, few, many or a size class.

V gene	D gene	clone size	J gene	CDR3 DNA	CDR3 protein
TRBV20-1	TRBD2	.	TRBJ2-3	TGCAGTTTCATAGCGGGAGGAGGGGCAGATACGCAGTATTTT	CSFIAGGGADTQYF
TRBV7-2	.	.	TRBJ1-2	TGTGCCAGCAGCTTTTCACAGTCCTATGGCTACACCTTC	CASSFSQSYGYTF
TRBV11-2	.	.	TRBJ2-5	TGTGCCAGCAGCTTATCAGCGGGTCAGTACCAAGAGACCCAGTACTTC	CASSLSAGQYQETQYF
TRBV5-1	.	.	TRBJ2-7	TGCGCCAGCAGCTTGGCTTGGGCTGGCGACGAGCAGTACTTC	CASSLAWAGDEQYF
TRBV18	.	.	TRBJ1-5	TGTGCCAGCTCAGGTGGGAGCAATCAGCCCCAGCATTTT	CASSGGSNQPQHF
TRBV20-1	.	few	TRBJ2-1	TGCAGTGCTAGAATAGCGGTGAATGAGCAGTTCTTC	CSARIAVNEQFF
TRBV4-1	.	.	TRBJ2-7	TGCGCCAGCAGCCCTTCTGTACTCTCATACGAGCAGTACTTC	CASSPSVLSYEQYF
TRBV12-3/TRBV12-4	.	few	TRBJ2-1	TGTGCCAGCTCGCCTCGGGCGCTGCATGTTGAGCAGTTCTTC	CASSPRALHVEQFF
TRBV12-3/TRBV12-4	.	few	TRBJ1-5	TGTGCCAGCAGCCAAAGGACAGGCAATCAGCCCCAGCATTTT	CASSQRTGNQPQHF
TRBV12-3/TRBV12-4	.	few	TRBJ1-2	TGTGCCAGCAGTTTAGGGAACCGTGATGGCTACACCTTC	CASSLGNRDGYTF
TRBV5-1	TRBD2	.	TRBJ2-1	TGCGCCAGCAGCTTGGCCAATCAGCGGGGGCTCGACGAGCAGTTCTTC	CASSLANQRGLDEQFF
TRBV5-1	.	few	TRBJ2-1	TGCGCCAGCAGCTCCTTAGTCGGGGGTTATCACAATGAGCAGTTCTTC	CASSSLVGGYHNEQFF
TRBV7-6	.	.	TRBJ2-1	TGTGCCAGCAGCCAAACTGGAAGCACGACCCCCTCCTACAATGAGCAGTTCTTC	CASSQTGSTTPSYNEQFF
TRBV28	.	.	TRBJ2-5	TGTGCCAGCAGTCCCCAGGGTGTGGAGACCCAGTACTTC	CASSPQGVETQYF
TRBV7-2	.	.	TRBJ2-7	TGTGCCAGCAGCTTAAGGCCCGGGGCGTACGAGCAGTACTTC	CASSLRPGAYEQYF
TRBV28	.	few	TRBJ2-7	TGTGCCAGCAGGGATCGGACTGGCTTCTACGAGCAGTACTTC	CASRDRTGFYEQYF
TRBV9	TRBD1	.	TRBJ1-1	TGTGCCAGCAGCGAACGACAGGGGATGAACACTGAAGCTTTCTTT	CASSERQGMNTEAFF
TRBV11-2	.	.	TRBJ2-5	TGTGCCAGCCAGGGAGAGACCCAGTACTTC	CASQGETQYF
TRBV5-1	.	few	TRBJ1-4	TGCGCCAGCAGCTCCCGGACAGTTCCTGAAAAACTGTTTTTT	CASSSRTVPEKLFF
TRBV5-1	.	few	TRBJ2-3	TGCGCCAGCAGCTTGGGGAGAGGGTTCTTTGTGGGAGATACGCAGTATTTT	CASSLGRGFFVGDTQYF
TRBV15	TRBD2	.	TRBJ2-3	TGTGCCACCAGCACATGGACTAGCGGGAGGGCCAGAGATACGCAGTATTTT	CATSTWTSGRARDTQYF
TRBV27	.	few	TRBJ2-1	TGTGCCAGCAGCTTTACCGTGCTCGACAATGAGCAGTTCTTC	CASSFTVLDNEQFF
TRBV25-1	TRBD2	.	TRBJ2-7	TGTGCCAGCAGTGAAGCGGGAGTCTCTCTCGAGCAGTACTTC	CASSEAGVSLEQYF
TRBV14	TRBD2	.	TRBJ2-1	TGTGCCAGCAGCCACAGCGGGGCTCAATCACTCAATGAGCAGTTCTTC	CASSHSGAQSLNEQFF
TRBV7-2	.	.	TRBJ1-4	TGTGCCAGCAGCTTAGTATGGGGCAGAAATGAAAAACTGTTTTTT	CASSLVWGRNEKLFF
TRBV27	TRBD1	.	TRBJ1-2	TGTGCCAGCAGTTCCCTCTTAGGGGGCGGGTCTGGCTACACCTTC	CASSSLLGGGSGYTF
TRBV7-6	.	.	TRBJ2-7	TGTGCCAGCAGCTTAGAGGGGAGGGGGAGGGACCCCTACGAGCAGTACTTC	CASSLEGRGRDPYEQYF
TRBV19	.	few	TRBJ2-1	TGTGCCACGACTAGTCGGTCCTACAATGAGCAGTTCTTC	CATTSRSYNEQFF
TRBV18	TRBD1	.	TRBJ2-5	TGTGCCAGCTCACCCACCACAGGGGAAGAGACCCAGTACTTC	CASSPTTGEETQYF
TRBV11-1	TRBD1	once	TRBJ1-1	TGTGCCAGCAGCTTAGCGGTATCGGACAGGGTCTCCACTGAAGCTTTCTTT	CASSLAVSDRVSTEAFF
TRBV28	TRBD1	.	TRBJ1-6	TGTGCCAGCACCGAGACAGGGCCTAGCTCACCCCTCCACTTT	CASTETGPSSPLHF
TRBV12-3/TRBV12-4	.	.	TRBJ2-7	TGTGCCAGCAGTTTCTGGGAGTCCTCCTACGAGCAGTACTTC	CASSFWESSYEQYF
TRBV29-1	.	few	TRBJ2-7	TGCAGCGTTGAAGACAGCAAGAGCTACGAGCAGTACTTC	CSVEDSKSYEQYF
TRBV7-6	TRBD2	.	TRBJ2-3	TGTGCCAGCAGCTTACAAAGCGGGAGGCCTGACGATACGCAGTATTTT	CASSLQSGRPDDTQYF
TRBV5-6	.	few	TRBJ2-1	TGTGCCAGCAAAATAGGGGTCTACAATGAGCAGTTCTTC	CASKIGVYNEQFF
TRBV5-1	.	few	TRBJ2-7	TGCGCCAGCGGGAGAGACAGGCCCTACGAGCAGTACTTC	CASGRDRPYEQYF
TRBV5-1	TRBD2	few	TRBJ2-7	TGCGCCAGCAGCGAAAGGACTAGCGGGAGCCCTGGTGACGAGCAGTACTTC	CASSERTSGSPGDEQYF
TRBV12-3/TRBV12-4	TRBD1	few	TRBJ2-7	TGTGCCAGCAGTTTAACAGGGGGCGCAAAGCAGTACTTC	CASSLTGGAKQYF
TRBV5-1	TRBD2	.	TRBJ2-6	TGCGCCAGCAGCTCCCCGGGACTAGCGGGAGCTCCTGGGGCCAACGTCCTGACTTTC	CASSSPGLAGAPGANVLTF
TRBV5-8	.	.	TRBJ2-7	TGTGCCAGCAGCCGAGAGGCAGCTTCTAAGGAGCAGTACTTC	CASSREAASKEQYF
TRBV20-1	TRBD1	.	TRBJ2-2	TGCAGTGCTAGATCGACAGGGGGTTTGTACGGGGAGCTGTTTTTT	CSARSTGGLYGELFF
TRBV5-6	.	.	TRBJ2-1	TGTGCCAGCAGCATGGGACGGACCAATGAGCAGTTCTTC	CASSMGRTNEQFF
TRBV7-8	.	.	TRBJ2-7	TGTGCCAGCAGCTTAGGGTTGGGGTTCGAGCAGTACTTC	CASSLGLGFEQYF
TRBV5-1	.	.	TRBJ2-7	TGCGCCAGCAGCTTGGACCAGGGGTCAGTCTACGAGCAGTACTTC	CASSLDQGSVYEQYF
TRBV20-1	.	.	TRBJ2-2	TGCAGTGCTAGACCGGGACGGTACACCGGGGAGCTGTTTTTT	CSARPGRYTGELFF
TRBV5-4	.	few	TRBJ2-3	TGTGCCAGCAGCTTGAGCCAGATAGATACGCAGTATTTT	CASSLSQIDTQYF
TRBV5-1	TRBD2	many	TRBJ2-7	TGTGCCAGCAGTTCCCTGGCGGGGGGTTCCTACGAGCAGTACTTC	CASSSLAGGSYEQYF
TRBV7-9	.	few	TRBJ2-2	TGTGCCAGCAGCCCCCGGACATACACCGGGGAGCTGTTTTTT	CASSPRTYTGELFF
TRBV15	.	.	TRBJ1-1	TGTGCCACCAGCAGAGATAATGGGGAGGGAAGGGCCACTGAAGCTTTCTTT	CATSRDNGEGRATEAFF
TRBV5-1	.	.	TRBJ2-1	TGCGCCAGCAGTAAGCCCACAGCGGGCCGAACCTCCTACAATGAGCAGTTCTTC	CASSKPTAGRTSYNEQFF
TRBV5-1	.	.	TRBJ2-2	TGCGCCAGCAGCTTGGCCACTCTGAACACCGGGGAGCTGTTTTTT	CASSLATLNTGELFF
TRBV7-9	TRBD2	few	TRBJ2-1	TGTGCCAGCAGCTTCGCTCGACTAGCGGGAGGGCCTTTTTTTTTCGATGAGCAGTTCTTC	CASSFARLAGGPFFFDEQFF
TRBV10-3	.	.	TRBJ1-4	TGTGCCATCAGTGCGGGGGGCCAAGGAAAACTGTTTTTT	CAISAGGQGKLFF